The present entry profiles one T cell receptor beta chain with its context. V lost 0 bases, J lost 1 base, and 6 bases stayed unmatched. The germline gives CDR1 MGHRA, CDR2 YSYEKL. This CDR3 region has 18 residues. The data were obtained in a study of blood T cell repertoires in COVID-19. Original processing methods: Reference gene primer amplification gave estimated nucleated cell counts. The table came from immunoSEQ multiplex PCR; TCRdb's copy has only in-frame clones and leaves some out. The V and J calls and clone size are taken from that table; D and trimming were inferred from the DNA. Seen here are 120,000 or so clones, 86% observed once, and the top ten hold around 4.7%.

The clonotype comes from a man aged 35-49 years with acute or convalescent COVID-19. V gene TRBV4-1 combines with J gene TRBJ1-6; TRBD1 matches 7 bases. Sequencing was done on a sample of peripheral blood. CDR3 nucleotides: TGCGCCAGCAGCCAAGAGACAGGGCGGATGTCCTATAATTCACCCCTCCACTTT. This sequence encodes CASSQETGRMSYNSPLHF.